These 7 T cell receptor beta chains were all obtained from the same sample, sequenced in a study of blood T cells in healthy people across ages. Primers used in a second PCR of about 6 to 12 cycles were a sample-barcoded 5' primer and a J-beta primer mix. TCRdb independently ran MiXCR on the 5' RACE reads; one entry per CDR3 protein. The profile shows hundreds of thousands of distinct CDR3 sequences, 55% to 70% of them singletons. The sequenced material came from blood. These receptors were taken from a man aged 30-40 years in good health.

The chain joins TRBV4-2 to TRBJ2-7; no firm D call. There are 14 residues in the CDR3. V lost 4 bases and J lost 7, with 17 bases in between. Germline V lookup: CDR1 LGHNA, CDR2 YNFKEQ. CDR3 region: CASSLNTLDEEQYF. The CDR3 DNA sequence: TGTGCCAGCAGCCTCAACACCCTAGACGAAGAGCAGTACTTC.

The chain links TRBV11-2 to TRBJ2-7, with D unresolved. The J call may be incorrect, as the DNA end agrees better with TRBJ2-5. CDR3 length: 11 amino acids. Germline values: CDR1 SGHAT, CDR2 FQNNGV. The CDR3 sequence: CAIPIGETQYF. Written as DNA, the CDR3 is TGTGCCATACCAATAGGGGAGACCCAGTACTTC.

This chain uses TRBV20-1 with TRBJ2-7; D is unresolved. V lost 3 bases, J lost 3 bases, and 9 bases lay in between. Germline-derived CDR1 and CDR2 are DFQATT and SNEGSKA (reference sequence). The CDR3 extends over 12 amino acids. The CDR3 reads CSASGWRYEQYF. CDR3 coding DNA: TGCAGTGCTAGCGGGTGGCGCTACGAGCAGTACTTC.

V gene TRBV25-1 combines with J gene TRBJ1-4, with 7 positions matching TRBD1. The CDR3 sequence is 18 residues long. The germline gives CDR1 MGHDK, CDR2 SYGVNS. J was trimmed by 5 bases and V by 4 bases; bases with no gene match: 16. CDR3: CASSAPSGQVAGNEKLFF. The CDR3 nucleotides read TGTGCCAGCAGTGCCCCGTCAGGACAGGTGGCGGGAAATGAAAAACTGTTTTTT. The entire variable domain, with the rest obtained from reference TRBV25-1 and TRBJ1-4, is as follows: EADIYQTPRYLVIGTGKKITLECSQTMGHDKMYWYQQDPGMELHLIHYSYGVNSTEKGDLSSESTVSRIRTEHFPLTLESARPSHTSQYLCASSAPSGQVAGNEKLFFGSGTQLSVL.

This clonotype showed up just once. The CDR3, as DNA: TGCAGTGCTAGGGGGAGGGGTGAGAATGAGCAGTTCTTC. Its translation: CSARGRGENEQFF. The gene calls are TRBV20-1 and TRBJ2-1, with TRBD2 identical over 7 bases. J was trimmed by 7 bases and V by 3 bases; bases with no gene match: 6. This CDR3 has 13 amino acids. Germline CDR1 is DFQATT and CDR2 is SNEGSKA (reference sequence).

This chain links TRBV24-1 with TRBJ2-1, with D maybe TRBD1 (5 bases). The CDR3 runs 13 residues. V was trimmed by 7 bases and J by 1 base, leaving 7 bases between them. The germline V gene encodes CDR1 KGHDR and CDR2 SFDVKD. The chain's CDR3 is CATRQGSYNEQFF. CDR3 nucleotides: TGTGCCACCAGGCAGGGATCCTACAATGAGCAGTTCTTC.

The V gene is TRBV9, the J gene TRBJ1-1; unclear D gene. V dropped 2 bases and J dropped 1 base, with 12 bases sitting between them. The CDR3 runs to 15 residues. From germline, CDR1 is SGDLS and CDR2 YYNGEE. Here the CDR3 reads CASSVTEIENTEAFF. The DNA for the CDR3 is TGTGCCAGCAGCGTGACGGAAATTGAGAACACTGAAGCTTTCTTT.